Presented here are 9 T cell receptor beta chains from one specimen sequenced in a study of T cells expressing NK-cell markers. Using the 5' RACE reads, TCRdb records one entry per CDR3 protein without DNA. The sample has 300,000 to 450,000 distinct CDR3 sequences. The sample consisted of blood T cells: a sorted CD56 or NKG2C T cell subset, CD4+ or CD8+ T cells, or bulk PBMC T cells (not recorded which). The receptors here all came from a man aged 18-70 years in good health.

The CDR3 is CASSSGQGIGSPLHF. The V and J genes are TRBV7-9 and TRBJ1-6; the TRBD1 assignment by TCRdb is unverifiable without DNA. From germline, CDR1 is SEHNR and CDR2 FQNEAQ (reference sequence). The CDR3 runs 15 residues.

This rearrangement joins TRBV7-8 to TRBJ2-2; TCRdb reports TRBD1, a call that lacks DNA to check it against. The germline CDR1 and CDR2 sequences are SGHVS and FQNEAQ. This CDR3 has 15 residues. The CDR3 reads CASRGQGINAGELFF. Variable domain in full (rest from reference TRBV7-8 and TRBJ2-2): GAGVSQSPRYKVAKRGQDVALRCDPISGHVSLFWYQQALGQGPEFLTYFQNEAQLDKSGLPSDRFFAERPEGSVSTLKIQRTQQEDSAVYLCASRGQGINAGELFFGEGSRLTVL.

The V call is TRBV7-2, the J call TRBJ2-1; lacking DNA, the TRBD1 call made by TCRdb goes unchecked. This CDR3 region has 14 residues. The germline V gene encodes CDR1 SGHTA and CDR2 FQGNSA. The CDR3 region is CASSRDRGLNEQFF.

This chain joins TRBV6-2 or TRBV6-3 and TRBJ2-1. This CDR3 region has 13 residues. CDR1 is MNHEY, CDR2 SVGEGT, per germline. The chain's CDR3 is CASSYQLYNEQFF.

The CDR3 is CASSLEWQGGETQYF. V usage is TRBV7-2 and J usage is TRBJ2-5; TCRdb picks TRBD2, but there is no DNA to check that call. Germline-derived CDR1 and CDR2 are SGHTA and FQGNSA. This CDR3 has 15 residues.

The rearrangement uses TRBV18 and TRBJ1-5. The germline gives CDR1 KGHSH, CDR2 LQKENI. The CDR3 extends over 16 amino acids. CDR3 amino acids: CASSPLRGDGNQPQHF.

J is TRBJ1-1 and V is TRBV7-3; TCRdb indicates TRBD1, and absent DNA this call remains unverified. Looked up from germline, CDR1 is SGHTA and CDR2 is FQGTGA. CDR3 length: 16 amino acids. The CDR3 loop reads CASSSGRGLGTTEAFF.

The CDR3: CAISAGADEQYF. The V and J genes are TRBV10-3 and TRBJ2-7; the D call from TCRdb, TRBD1, cannot be confirmed without DNA. The CDR3 sequence is 12 residues long. Per the germline V gene, CDR1 is ENHRY and CDR2 is SYGVKD.

The V call is TRBV5-1, the J call TRBJ1-4. The CDR3 runs to 14 residues. CDR1 and CDR2 from the germline V gene are SGHRS and YFSETQ. CDR3 loop: CASSADATNEKLFF.